A single sample is the source of the 7 T cell receptor beta chains below, sequenced in a study of cytomegalovirus exposure and HLA in healthy donors. PCR was performed using 60 Vbeta and 13 Jbeta primers. Here immunoSEQ multiplex PCR was the method, and the copy in TCRdb shows in-frame clones only, minus some. This sample carries about 140,000 clones, around 77% of them seen once, and the ten largest clones take 2% to 2.5%. The sample comprised PBMCs. The source of these receptors is a man aged 25 to 45 in good health and CMV-seronegative.

This clone was seen only once. This rearrangement joins TRBV18 to TRBJ1-1; weak D call: TRBD1 (5 bases). There are 17 residues in the CDR3. Trimming left V 6 bases short and J 5 bases short, with 25 bases between. Germline V gene data show CDR1 as KGHSH and CDR2 as LQKENI. In DNA, the CDR3 is TGTGCCAGCTCCACACTCGGGCAGGGAGGGGTGGAAACTGAAGCTTTCTTT. Translation: CASSTLGQGGVETEAFF. Looking up the rest from reference TRBV18 and TRBJ1-1 gives the full variable domain: NAGVMQNPRHLVRRRGQEARLRCSPMKGHSHVYWYRQLPEEGLKFMVYLQKENIIDESGMPKERFSAEFPKEGPSILRIQQVVRGDSAAYFCASSTLGQGGVETEAFFGQGTRLTVV.

The CDR3 is CASTKGGGVNTEAFF. The CDR3 region has the DNA TGTGCCAGCACCAAAGGGGGGGGAGTGAACACTGAAGCTTTCTTT. The chain joins TRBV6-5 to TRBJ1-1; possibly TRBD1 for D (6 bases). The V and J ends lost 7 bases and 0 bases respectively, with 15 bases between them. The CDR3 is made up of 15 amino acids. Germline loops: CDR1 MNHEY, CDR2 SVGAGI.

J is TRBJ1-5 and V is TRBV5-6; no clear D gene. With 3 bases removed from V and 3 bases from J, the gap between germline ends came to 10 bases. The CDR3 has 14 amino acids. CDR1 is SGHDT, CDR2 YYEEEE, per germline. The CDR3, as DNA: TGTGCCAGCAGCTCCGACGGGTTCAATCAGCCCCAGCATTTT. Translating gives CASSSDGFNQPQHF.

V usage is TRBV5-6 and J usage is TRBJ1-5; the D is unclear. Looked up from germline, CDR1 is SGHDT and CDR2 is YYEEEE. The CDR3 extends over 14 amino acids. V dropped 1 base and J dropped 4 bases, with 9 bases sitting between them. CDR3 DNA sequence: TGTGCCAGCAGCTTGAAATGGACTAATCAGCCCCAGCATTTT. Translating gives CASSLKWTNQPQHF. Combining the CDR3 with reference TRBV5-6 and TRBJ1-5 gives the whole variable domain DAGVTQSPTHLIKTRGQQVTLRCSPKSGHDTVSWYQQALGQGPQFIFQYYEEEERQRGNFPDRFSGHQFPNYSSELNVNALLLGDSALYLCASSLKWTNQPQHFGDGTRLSIL.

This chain links TRBV29-1 with TRBJ1-2; a possible D gene is TRBD1 (5 bases). V was trimmed by 6 bases and J by 0 bases, leaving 20 bases between them. Germline CDR1 is SQVTM and CDR2 is ANQGSEA. This CDR3 is built from 16 residues. The CDR3 protein is CSVRSLGGIPNYGYTF. For the CDR3, the DNA is TGCAGCGTCCGAAGCTTGGGGGGAATACCTAACTATGGCTACACCTTC. Combining the CDR3 with reference TRBV29-1 and TRBJ1-2 gives the whole variable domain SAVISQKPSRDICQRGTSLTIQCQVDSQVTMMFWYRQQPGQSLTLIATANQGSEATYESGFVIDKFPISRPNLTFSTLTVSNMSPEDSSIYLCSVRSLGGIPNYGYTFGSGTRLTVV.

J is TRBJ2-7 and V is TRBV7-2; TRBD2 agrees at 8 bases. This CDR3 contains 16 residues. The junction had 7 bases not matched to a gene; V was cut back by 0 bases and J by 3 bases. Germline CDR1 is SGHTA and CDR2 is FQGNSA. DNA of the CDR3: TGTGCCAGCAGCTTAGCGGGACTAGTAAAAAGCTACGAGCAGTACTTC. As protein: CASSLAGLVKSYEQYF.

The V call is TRBV5-1, the J call TRBJ2-2; 10 bases match TRBD2. V shed 1 base, J shed 0 bases, and the junction held 6 bases outside the gene matches. Germline loops: CDR1 SGHRS, CDR2 YFSETQ. The CDR3 spans 18 residues. CDR3 sequence reads: CASSLFSLAGANTGELFF. In DNA, the CDR3 is TGCGCCAGCAGCTTGTTCTCTCTAGCGGGGGCGAACACCGGGGAGCTGTTTTTT.